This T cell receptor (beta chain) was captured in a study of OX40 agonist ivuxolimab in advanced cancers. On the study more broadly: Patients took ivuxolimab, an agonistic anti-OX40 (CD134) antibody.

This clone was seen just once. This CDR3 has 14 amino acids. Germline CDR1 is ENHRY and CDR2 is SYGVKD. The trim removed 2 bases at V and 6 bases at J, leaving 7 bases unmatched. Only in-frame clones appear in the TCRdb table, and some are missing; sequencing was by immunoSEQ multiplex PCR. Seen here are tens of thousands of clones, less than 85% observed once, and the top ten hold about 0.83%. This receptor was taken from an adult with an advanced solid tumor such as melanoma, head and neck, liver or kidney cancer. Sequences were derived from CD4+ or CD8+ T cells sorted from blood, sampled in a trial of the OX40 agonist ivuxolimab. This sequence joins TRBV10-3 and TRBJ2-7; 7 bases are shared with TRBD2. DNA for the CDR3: TGTGCCATCAGTGAGGCGGGAGTTAAAGGCGAGCAGTACTTC. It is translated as CAISEAGVKGEQYF.